The 20 T cell receptor beta chains reported below all come from one sample, sequenced in a study of cytomegalovirus exposure and HLA in healthy donors (dated by TCRdb to about 2017). Receptor amplification or capture employed the immunoSEQ multiplex PCR assay. For the multiplex PCR, a mixture combining 60 forward primers for TCR Vbeta segments and 13 reverse primers for TCR Jbeta segments was used. TCRdb took this table from immuneACCESS and kept in-frame rearrangements with V and J called. Such tables lack part of the clones; where checked against another copy, unresolved V genes explain under half of the gap, and the rest is unexplained. This sample is represented by about 190,000 clones; roughly 80% of them were singletons. The ten largest clones capture 1.6% of the sample. The specimen was PBMCs. Source of these receptors: a woman aged 45-59 years in good health and CMV-seronegative.

This clone was detected once. The chain combines TRBV7-9 with TRBJ1-2; 8 bases map to TRBD1. The CDR3 has 14 residues. The trim removed 1 base at V and 4 bases at J, leaving 2 bases unmatched. The germline V gene encodes CDR1 SEHNR and CDR2 FQNEAQ (reference sequence). This chain's CDR3 is CASSLVGQAYGYTF. The CDR3 DNA reads TGTGCCAGCAGCTTAGTGGGACAGGCCTATGGCTACACCTTC.

The V call is TRBV14, the J call TRBJ1-1; a possible D gene is TRBD1 (6 bases). Germline V gives CDR1 SGHDN, CDR2 FVKESK. The CDR3 loop spans 16 amino acids. The germline V and J ends were trimmed by 3 bases and 5 bases, with 19 bases remaining between them. CDR3 sequence: CASSQKGVIGWTEAFF. The CDR3 coding sequence is TGTGCCAGCAGCCAGAAGGGGGTAATAGGATGGACTGAAGCTTTCTTT.

The chain couples TRBV5-1 to TRBJ2-1, with 7 bases matching TRBD2. The CDR3 loop spans 15 amino acids. Germline V gene sequence: CDR1 SGHRS, CDR2 YFSETQ. Trimming cost V 5 bases and J 8 bases; bases outside gene matches: 13. The CDR3 protein is CASRGSGRGEYEQFF. CDR3 sequence (DNA): TGCGCCAGCAGAGGCTCGGGGAGGGGAGAGTATGAGCAGTTCTTC.

The chain employs TRBV11-2 and TRBJ2-7; TRBD1 matches 9 bases. The CDR3 extends over 18 amino acids. Trimming took 1 base from V and 6 from J; bases not matched to a gene: 16. Germline-derived CDR1 and CDR2 are SGHAT and FQNNGV. In nucleotides, the CDR3 is TGTGCCAGCAGCTTAGGTTTTTCGGGACAGGGATATACTGGCGAGCAGTACTTC. Protein: CASSLGFSGQGYTGEQYF.

This chain links TRBV6-1 with TRBJ2-5; 9 bases are shared with TRBD2. Germline V lookup: CDR1 MNHNS, CDR2 SASEGT. The CDR3 length is 14 residues. J lost 5 bases, V lost 3 bases, and 4 bases had no gene match. For the CDR3, the DNA is TGTGCCAGCAGTGAGAGGGCGGGAGGGGAGACCCAGTACTTC. This codes for CASSERAGGETQYF.

This clone was seen only a few times. The V and J genes are TRBV4-3 and TRBJ2-1, with a possible D match to TRBD1 (6 bases). Trimming took 0 bases from V and 10 from J, leaving 19 bases between them. Germline values: CDR1 LGHNA, CDR2 YSLEER. The CDR3 loop spans 16 amino acids. The CDR3 DNA follows: TGCGCCAGCAGCCAAGAGGGGCAGGGGAAACGGAGCGAGCAGTTCTTC. Its protein product is CASSQEGQGKRSEQFF.

The V and J genes are TRBV2 and TRBJ2-4; a possible D gene is TRBD1 (5 bases). With 5 bases removed from V and 3 bases from J, the gap between germline ends came to 8 bases. Germline lookup yields CDR1 SNHLY and CDR2 FYNNEI. CDR3 length: 13 residues. The CDR3 reads CASSSDNKNIQYF. Here the CDR3 DNA reads TGTGCCAGCAGTTCGGACAACAAAAACATTCAGTACTTC. Using reference TRBV2 and TRBJ2-4 for the parts outside the CDR3, the full variable domain is EPEVTQTPSHQVTQMGQEVILRCVPISNHLYFYWYRQILGQKVEFLVSFYNNEISEKSEIFDDQFSVERPDGSNFTLKIRSTKLEDSAMYFCASSSDNKNIQYFGAGTRLSVL.

With respect to this clone: An end of the junction differs from the germline gene, which may be a read error. In DNA form, the CDR3 reads TGTTCCAGCAGCTTAGAGAGGGAAGGGGCTTTCTTT. Amino acids: CSSSLEREGAFF. This rearrangement joins TRBV7-9 to TRBJ1-1; D uncertain. The V gene's germline CDR1 is SEHNR and CDR2 FQNEAQ (reference sequence). The CDR3 has 12 amino acids.

This sequence joins TRBV19 and TRBJ2-3, with TRBD2 identical over 11 bases. This CDR3 has 17 amino acids. With V trimmed by 5 bases and J by 3 bases, 10 bases remained unmatched. The germline V gene encodes CDR1 LNHDA and CDR2 SQIVND (reference sequence). The CDR3 loop reads CASSVRLAGRGTDTQYF. The CDR3 DNA reads TGTGCCAGTAGTGTCAGACTAGCGGGGAGGGGAACAGATACGCAGTATTTT.

CDR3 nucleotide sequence: TGTGCCAGCAGCGGACGTAGGGGCACTGAAGCTTTCTTT. It codes for CASSGRRGTEAFF. J is TRBJ1-1 and V is TRBV7-2, with D perhaps TRBD1 (5 bases). The germline gives CDR1 SGHTA, CDR2 FQGNSA. Trimming took 5 bases from V and 4 from J, leaving 11 bases between them. The length of the CDR3 is 13 residues.

A word on this clone: This CDR3 fails to terminate in the conserved phenylalanine or tryptophan, so it likely reflects a read error. The V and J genes are TRBV5-1 and TRBJ1-1; D might be TRBD1 (5 bases). Germline V lookup: CDR1 SGHRS, CDR2 YFSETQ. Trimming cost V 0 bases and J 0 bases, with 9 bases left between them. The CDR3 loop spans 15 amino acids. CDR3 in DNA: TGCGCCAGCAGCTTGGCGGGGGGGATGAACACTGAAGCTTTCCTT. It specifies CASSLAGGMNTEAFL.

A remark on this clone: Other DNA sequences in the sample encode the same CDR3. J is TRBJ1-1 and V is TRBV9, with D possibly TRBD1 on 6 matching bases. This CDR3 has 13 residues. Trimming took 3 bases from V and 5 from J, leaving 11 bases between them. Germline CDR1 is SGDLS and CDR2 is YYNGEE. Written as DNA, the CDR3 is TGTGCCAGCAGCGAACAGGGAGGGACTGAAGCTTTCTTT. Translation gives CASSEQGGTEAFF.

This clone has just one count. At one of its ends the junction is not consistent with the germline gene, which may arise from a read error. The chain joins TRBV7-7 to TRBJ2-5; D possibly corresponds to TRBD2 (5 bases). CDR1 is SSHAT and CDR2 is FNYEAQ in the germline V gene (reference sequence). The CDR3 length is 15 residues. CDR3 in amino acids: CASSLVKGRRETQYF. CDR3 DNA sequence: TGTGCTAGCAGCTTAGTGAAAGGGAGAAGAGAGACCCAGTACTTC.

As concerns this clone: An end of the junction does not agree with germline; a read error may underlie this. Here the CDR3 reads CASSQAGTGGYGQYF. CDR3 nucleotides: TGCGCCAGCAGCCAAGCTGGGACAGGGGGCTACGGGCAGTACTTC. V usage is TRBV4-3 and J usage is TRBJ2-7; 12 positions match TRBD1. The CDR3 runs to 15 residues. The germline V gene encodes CDR1 LGHNA and CDR2 YSLEER.

The chain is built from TRBV6-1 and TRBJ1-1; 9 nucleotides match TRBD1. The V segment lost 6 bases and the J segment 5 bases; nucleotides outside the gene matches: 4. The germline gives CDR1 MNHNS, CDR2 SASEGT. The CDR3 totals 13 residues. The DNA of the CDR3 is TGTGCCAGCAGCAGACAGGGGGGAACTGAAGCTTTCTTT. Its protein is CASSRQGGTEAFF.

Turning to this clone: One junction end disagrees with the germline gene, perhaps due to a read error. This sample includes further DNA sequences coding for the same CDR3. The chain has TRBV7-9 and TRBJ1-2; D perhaps matches TRBD1 (6 bases). The CDR3 has 15 amino acids. Per the germline V gene, CDR1 is SEHNR and CDR2 is FQNEAQ (reference sequence). The CDR3 region is CASSLPTGGNYGYTF. The CDR3 DNA reads as TGCGCCAGCAGCTTACCGACAGGTGGGAACTATGGCTACACCTTC.

This clone appeared a single time. CDR3: CASSLVLAGGQIFNEQFF. As DNA, the CDR3 is TGTGCCAGCAGCTTAGTCCTAGCGGGAGGTCAGATCTTCAATGAGCAGTTCTTC. This chain uses TRBV7-2 with TRBJ2-1, with TRBD2 identical over 11 bases. Looked up from germline, CDR1 is SGHTA and CDR2 is FQGNSA. V shed 1 base and J 6 bases; nucleotides not matched to a gene: 11. CDR3 length equals 18 residues.

The rearrangement joins TRBV27 to TRBJ1-1; the match to TRBD1 covers 8 bases. The CDR3 runs 14 residues. CDR1 MNHEY and CDR2 SMNVEV come from the germline V gene (reference sequence). V shed 5 bases, J shed 5 bases, and the junction held 7 bases outside the gene matches. This CDR3 reads CASSPQGVGTEAFF. In DNA form, the CDR3 reads TGTGCCAGCAGTCCACAGGGGGTTGGGACTGAAGCTTTCTTT.

This chain joins TRBV7-8 and TRBJ2-1, with 8 bases fitting TRBD2. In germline, CDR1 is SGHVS, CDR2 FQNEAQ. The length of the CDR3 is 14 residues. The V and J ends lost 5 bases and 7 bases, in that order; junction bases with no gene match: 7. The CDR3 nucleotides are TGTGCCAGCAGCCCCGGGGGGGGGATGAATGAGCAGTTCTTC. Its translation: CASSPGGGMNEQFF.

This chain links TRBV11-2 with TRBJ2-3; 9 bases are a match to TRBD2. Germline CDR1 and CDR2: SGHAT and FQNNGV. The CDR3 covers 16 residues. V trimming: 5 bases; J trimming: 2 bases; junction bases outside the gene matches: 8. Here the CDR3 DNA reads TGTGCCAGCAGCCTAATAGGGACTAGCAACACAGATACGCAGTATTTT. Protein: CASSLIGTSNTDTQYF.